This T cell receptor (beta chain) was profiled in a study of blood T cell repertoires in COVID-19. V gave up 5 bases and J gave up 2 bases; unmatched junction bases: 6. CDR1 SEHNR and CDR2 FQNEAQ come from the germline V gene (reference sequence). The CDR3 covers 14 residues. In the original analysis: Quantification of nucleated cells was approximated via reference gene primer amplification. Measured with immunoSEQ multiplex PCR; TCRdb has only the in-frame clones, and not every one. V, J and clone size derive from that table, while D and trimming were established from the DNA sequence. Among approximately 130,000 clones listed, roughly 80% were seen once.

The chain couples TRBV7-9 to TRBJ2-7; TRBD1 matches 7 bases. The sequenced sample was peripheral blood. The clonotype was recovered from a human donor in a cohort sampled during active COVID-19. The CDR3 region is CASSRSGGPYEQYF. CDR3 DNA: TGTGCCAGCAGCCGATCAGGGGGTCCCTACGAGCAGTACTTC.